This TCR beta chain came from a study of shared clonotypes between healthy human individuals. Genomic DNA (from each subset) was split evenly across several immunoSEQ plates. Data came from immunoSEQ multiplex PCR; TCRdb stores just in-frame clones and leaves some out. Here the sample spans some 470,000 clones, 75% to 85% being singletons. Germline lookup yields CDR1 SEHNR and CDR2 FQNEAQ (reference sequence). The CDR3 length is 14 residues. The V gene end was trimmed by 5 bases and the J gene end by 4 bases; junction bases not matched to a gene: 7. Adult donors, all healthy and HIV-negative, had no recent acute infections or vaccinations. Caucasian adults residing in Nashville, Tennessee made up all the donors.

This receptor was identified in a woman aged 40 to 50 in good health. Some clones in this sample may be carry-over from other donors' samples. The sample taken for sequencing was PBMCs. The V and J genes are TRBV7-9 and TRBJ1-1, with 7 bases matching TRBD1. The CDR3 nucleotides read TGTGCCAGCAGCCGATGGGACAGCGTCACTGAAGCTTTCTTT. Translated: CASSRWDSVTEAFF.